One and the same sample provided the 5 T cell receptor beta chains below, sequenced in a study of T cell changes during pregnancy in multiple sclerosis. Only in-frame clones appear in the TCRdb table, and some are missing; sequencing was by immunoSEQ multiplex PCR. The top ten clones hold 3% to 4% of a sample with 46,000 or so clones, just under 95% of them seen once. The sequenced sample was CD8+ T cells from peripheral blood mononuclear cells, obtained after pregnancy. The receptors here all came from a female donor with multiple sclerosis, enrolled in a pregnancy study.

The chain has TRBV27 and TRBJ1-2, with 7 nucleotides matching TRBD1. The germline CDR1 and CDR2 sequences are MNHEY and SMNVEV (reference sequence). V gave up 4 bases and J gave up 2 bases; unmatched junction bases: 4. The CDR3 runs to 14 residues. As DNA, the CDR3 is TGTGCCAGCAGTTCCGGGACAGAGAACTATGGCTACACCTTC. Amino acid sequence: CASSSGTENYGYTF.

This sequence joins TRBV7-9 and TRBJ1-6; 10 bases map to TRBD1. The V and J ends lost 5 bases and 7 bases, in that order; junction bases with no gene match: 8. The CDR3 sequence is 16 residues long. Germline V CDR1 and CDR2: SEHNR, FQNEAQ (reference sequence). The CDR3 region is CASSRRQGAENSPLHF. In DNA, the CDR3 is TGTGCCAGCAGCAGACGACAGGGGGCTGAGAATTCACCCCTCCACTTT. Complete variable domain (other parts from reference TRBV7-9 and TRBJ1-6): DTGVSQNPRHKITKRGQNVTFRCDPISEHNRLYWYRQTLGQGPEFLTYFQNEAQLEKSRLLSDRFSAERPKGSFSTLEIQRTEQGDSAMYLCASSRRQGAENSPLHFGNGTRLTVT.

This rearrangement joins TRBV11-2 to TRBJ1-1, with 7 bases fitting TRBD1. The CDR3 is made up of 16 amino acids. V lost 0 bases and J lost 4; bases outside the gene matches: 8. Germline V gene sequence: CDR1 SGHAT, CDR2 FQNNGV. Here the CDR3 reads CASSLDWRGDSTEAFF. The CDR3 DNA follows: TGTGCCAGCAGCTTAGATTGGAGGGGGGACAGCACTGAAGCTTTCTTT.

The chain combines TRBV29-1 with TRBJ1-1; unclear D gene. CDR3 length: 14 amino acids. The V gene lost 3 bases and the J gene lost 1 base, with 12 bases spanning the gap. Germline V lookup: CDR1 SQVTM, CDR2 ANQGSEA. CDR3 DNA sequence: TGCAGCGTTGACAGGTACCTTAAGAACACTGAAGCTTTCTTT. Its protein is CSVDRYLKNTEAFF.

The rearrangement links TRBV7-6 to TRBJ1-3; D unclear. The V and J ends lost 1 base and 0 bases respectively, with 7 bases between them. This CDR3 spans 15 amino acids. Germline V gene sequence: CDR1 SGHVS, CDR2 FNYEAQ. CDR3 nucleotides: TGTGCCAGCAGCTTAGACCAGAACTCTGGAAACACCATATATTTT. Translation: CASSLDQNSGNTIYF.